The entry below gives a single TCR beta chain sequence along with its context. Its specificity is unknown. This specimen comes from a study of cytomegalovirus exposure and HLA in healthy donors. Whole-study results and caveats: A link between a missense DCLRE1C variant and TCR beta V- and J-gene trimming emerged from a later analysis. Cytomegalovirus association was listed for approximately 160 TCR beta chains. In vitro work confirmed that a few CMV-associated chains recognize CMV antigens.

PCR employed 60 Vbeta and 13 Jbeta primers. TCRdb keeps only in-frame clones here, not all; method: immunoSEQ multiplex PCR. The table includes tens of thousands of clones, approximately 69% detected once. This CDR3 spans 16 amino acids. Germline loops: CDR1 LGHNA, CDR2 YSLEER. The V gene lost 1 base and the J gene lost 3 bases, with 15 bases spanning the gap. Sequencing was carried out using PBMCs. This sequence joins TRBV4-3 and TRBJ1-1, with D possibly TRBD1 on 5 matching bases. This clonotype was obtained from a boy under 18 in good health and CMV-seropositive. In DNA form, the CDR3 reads TGCGCCAGCAGCCAAGCATTTCCAGGGCAAGACACTGAAGCTTTCTTT. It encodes CASSQAFPGQDTEAFF.